Reported below is one TCR beta chain. The data were taken from a study of blood T cell repertoires in COVID-19. Losses at the gene ends were 10 bases for V and 7 bases for J; bases not matched to a gene: 19. This CDR3 region has 17 residues. Per germline, CDR1 MGHRA and CDR2 YSYEKL. Profiled with immunoSEQ multiplex PCR; TCRdb holds only in-frame clones, not every one. The table has more than 95,000 clones, around nine tenths seen once. This receptor was identified in a human donor in a cohort sampled during active COVID-19. The specimen sequenced was peripheral blood. The chain employs TRBV4-1 and TRBJ1-6; 7 positions match TRBD1. Here the CDR3 DNA reads TGCGCCACCAGGATGGGAAGACAGGGATCTAGAAATTCACCCCTCCACTTT. It specifies CATRMGRQGSRNSPLHF.